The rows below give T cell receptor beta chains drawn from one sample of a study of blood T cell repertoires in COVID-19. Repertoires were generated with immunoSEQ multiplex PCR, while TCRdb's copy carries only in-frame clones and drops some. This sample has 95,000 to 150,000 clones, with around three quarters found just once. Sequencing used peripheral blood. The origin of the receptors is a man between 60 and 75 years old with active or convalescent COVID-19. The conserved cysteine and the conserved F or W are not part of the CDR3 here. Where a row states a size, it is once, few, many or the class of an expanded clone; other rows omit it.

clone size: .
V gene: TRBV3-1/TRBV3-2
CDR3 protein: ASRQGTSSGANVLT

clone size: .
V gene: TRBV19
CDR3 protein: ASTGQGYTRGYSNQPQH

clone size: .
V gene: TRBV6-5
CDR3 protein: ASRQQPRDSPLH

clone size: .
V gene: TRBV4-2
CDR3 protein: ASSQDRSEPYEQY

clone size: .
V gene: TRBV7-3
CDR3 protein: ASSPGGGYEQY

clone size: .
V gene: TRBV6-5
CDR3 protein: ASRDRPNYGYT

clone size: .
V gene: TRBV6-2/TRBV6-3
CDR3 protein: ASSWDSYFNEQF

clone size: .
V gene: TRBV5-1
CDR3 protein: ASSDTSHLEY

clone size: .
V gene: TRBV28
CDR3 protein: ASRLMEEKLF

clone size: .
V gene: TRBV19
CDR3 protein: ASSIGAGGPTDTQY

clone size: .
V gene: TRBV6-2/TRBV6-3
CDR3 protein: ASSPSAARGEQF

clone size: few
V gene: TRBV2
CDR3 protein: ASRPPDYTDTQY

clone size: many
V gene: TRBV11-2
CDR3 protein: ASSRDRENEKLF